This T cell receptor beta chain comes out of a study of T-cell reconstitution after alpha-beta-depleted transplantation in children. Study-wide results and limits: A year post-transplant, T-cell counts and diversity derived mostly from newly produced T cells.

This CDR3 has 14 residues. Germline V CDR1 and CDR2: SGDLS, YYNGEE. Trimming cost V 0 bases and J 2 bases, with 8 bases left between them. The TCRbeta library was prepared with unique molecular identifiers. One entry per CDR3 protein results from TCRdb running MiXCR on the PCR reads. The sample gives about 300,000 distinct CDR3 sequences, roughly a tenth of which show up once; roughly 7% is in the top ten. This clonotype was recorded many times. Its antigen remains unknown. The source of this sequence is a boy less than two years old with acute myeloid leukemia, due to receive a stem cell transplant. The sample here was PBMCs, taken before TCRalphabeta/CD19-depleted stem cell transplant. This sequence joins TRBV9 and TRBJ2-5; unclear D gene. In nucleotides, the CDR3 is TGTGCCAGCAGCGTAGACACGGTTCAAGAGACCCAGTACTTC. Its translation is CASSVDTVQETQYF.